This T cell receptor (beta chain) was recorded in a study of shared clonotypes between healthy human individuals. Some clones are missing from TCRdb's copy, which holds only in-frame ones; the method was immunoSEQ multiplex PCR. In the table there are 2,100,000 or so clones, approximately 96% of which are singletons. The CDR3 runs to 17 residues. The V gene's germline CDR1 is GTSNPN and CDR2 SVGIG (reference sequence). Trimming stripped 2 bases from V and 0 bases from J, with 20 bases between. V usage is TRBV30 and J usage is TRBJ2-7; D is possibly TRBD1 (6 bases). Sequenced input: naive CD4+ T cells sorted from blood. The subset here: CD45RA+ positively selected. This sequence originates from a young man in good health. CDR3 amino acids: CAWSNWGPKGGSYEQYF. The CDR3 DNA is TGTGCCTGGAGTAACTGGGGGCCAAAGGGCGGCTCCTACGAGCAGTACTTC.